These T cell receptor beta chains were read from a single sample in a study of shared clonotypes between healthy human individuals. The table came from immunoSEQ multiplex PCR; TCRdb's copy has only in-frame clones and leaves some out. This sample has 2 million to 2.5 million clones, with 90% to 95% found just once. The source material was naive CD4+ T cells sorted from blood. Receptors originate from a man aged 18 to 30 in good health. CDR3s include the opening cysteine and the closing phenylalanine or tryptophan. The D gene is left open where the match is weak. A clone size is listed for some rows: how often the clone was seen (once, few, many), or a class if it is expanded.

TRBD1	once	TRBV6-6	TRBJ2-3	CASSSPGQGATDTQYF	TGTGCCAGCAGTTCTCCGGGACAGGGGGCCACAGATACGCAGTATTTT
NA	NA	TRBV5-4	TRBJ1-1	CASSLESGRQNTEAFF	TGTGCCAGCAGCTTGGAGAGCGGCCGACAGAACACTGAAGCTTTCTTT
NA	NA	TRBV29-1	TRBJ2-3	CSVEESGYTQYF	TGCAGCGTTGAAGAATCTGGGTATACGCAGTATTTT
NA	NA	TRBV19	TRBJ1-3	CASSSRQGNTIYF	TGTGCCAGTAGCAGCCGACAGGGAAACACCATATATTTT
NA	NA	TRBV6-4	TRBJ2-2	CASSAQETGELFF	TGTGCCAGCAGTGCCCAGGAAACCGGGGAGCTGTTTTTT
NA	NA	TRBV5-5	TRBJ2-1	CASSLDGGSSYNEQFF	TGTGCCAGCAGCTTGGACGGCGGAAGCTCCTACAATGAGCAGTTCTTC
NA	NA	TRBV25-1	TRBJ2-7	CASRSPAQEKGEQYF	TGTGCCAGCAGATCACCCGCTCAGGAGAAGGGAGAGCAGTACTTC
TRBD2	NA	TRBV6-4	TRBJ2-3	CASSDGTRQDTQYF	TGTGCCAGCAGTGACGGGACTAGACAAGATACGCAGTATTTT
NA	NA	TRBV2	TRBJ2-7	CASTPRDKGLGYEQYF	TGTGCCAGCACCCCCCGGGACAAAGGACTAGGCTACGAGCAGTACTTC
NA	NA	TRBV5-1	TRBJ1-4	CASSLGDVEEKLFF	TGCGCCAGCAGCTTGGGGGACGTGGAGGAAAAACTGTTTTTT
NA	NA	TRBV9	TRBJ2-1	CASSVALALINEQFF	TGTGCCAGCAGCGTAGCTCTGGCTCTGATCAATGAGCAGTTCTTC
NA	NA	TRBV4-1	TRBJ1-6	CASSQEATAGVPLHF	TGCGCCAGCAGCCAAGAGGCGACGGCCGGAGTACCCCTCCACTTT
TRBD2	NA	TRBV5-1	TRBJ2-7	CASSLDPLAGVDEQYF	TGCGCCAGCAGCTTGGATCCTCTAGCGGGAGTTGACGAGCAGTACTTC
TRBD2	NA	TRBV7-2	TRBJ2-1	CASSYSLGLAGSYNEQFF	TGTGCCAGCAGCTATTCCCTTGGACTAGCGGGTTCCTACAATGAGCAGTTCTTC
NA	NA	TRBV7-9	TRBJ1-2	CASSLDREAGYTF	TGTGCCAGCAGCTTAGACAGGGAGGCTGGCTACACCTTC
NA	NA	TRBV30	TRBJ1-2	CAWSVVQGSYGYTF	TGTGCCTGGAGTGTGGTACAGGGCTCCTATGGCTACACCTTC
TRBD2	once	TRBV7-2	TRBJ2-5	CASSYGGLAGGQETQYF	TGTGCCAGCAGCTATGGGGGACTAGCGGGTGGTCAAGAGACCCAGTACTTC
NA	NA	TRBV5-4	TRBJ1-1	CASSLTGRGTEAFF	TGTGCCAGCAGCTTAACAGGGCGGGGAACTGAAGCTTTCTTT
NA	NA	TRBV29-1	TRBJ2-3	CSVNRVDTQYF	TGCAGCGTTAACCGGGTAGATACGCAGTATTTT
NA	NA	TRBV21-1	TRBJ1-2	CASSKEKDREGEHYGYTF	TGTGCCAGCAGCAAAGAGAAGGACAGGGAAGGGGAGCACTATGGCTACACCTTC
NA	NA	TRBV30	TRBJ1-2	CAWTRALKAAF	TGTGCCTGGACTAGGGCCCTTAAGGCCGCCTTC
NA	NA	TRBV10-3	TRBJ1-1	CASGPSNTEAFF	TGTGCCTCGGGACCGTCGAACACTGAAGCTTTCTTT
TRBD1	NA	TRBV6-6	TRBJ2-1	CASSSPGTGYNEQFF	TGTGCCAGCAGTAGCCCCGGGACAGGGTACAATGAGCAGTTCTTC
TRBD2	NA	TRBV28	TRBJ2-5	CASSLGGGAWETQYF	TGTGCCAGCAGTTTAGGCGGGGGGGCCTGGGAGACCCAGTACTTC
TRBD1	NA	TRBV7-9	TRBJ1-6	CASSLSWDSNNSPLHF	TGTGCCAGCAGCTTATCCTGGGACAGTAATAATTCACCCCTCCACTTT
NA	NA	TRBV9	TRBJ2-3	CASSANLLEGDTDTQYF	TGTGCCAGCAGCGCGAACTTACTAGAAGGGGACACAGATACGCAGTATTTT
NA	NA	TRBV10-3	TRBJ2-3	CAISDGGFLDTQYF	TGTGCCATCAGTGATGGAGGGTTTTTAGATACGCAGTATTTT
TRBD1	NA	TRBV6-5	TRBJ2-1	CAREWGTGEYNEQFF	TGTGCCAGAGAATGGGGGACAGGGGAGTACAATGAGCAGTTCTTC
NA	NA	TRBV27	TRBJ1-6	CASSLWEGSPLHF	TGTGCCAGCAGTTTATGGGAGGGCTCACCCCTCCACTTT
NA	NA	TRBV9	TRBJ2-1	CASSVRLGDNEQFF	TGTGCCAGCAGCGTTCGACTGGGGGACAATGAGCAGTTCTTC
NA	NA	TRBV6-5	TRBJ2-6	CASSPGYSGANVLTF	TGTGCCAGCAGTCCGGGATACTCTGGGGCCAACGTCCTGACTTTC
TRBD2	once	TRBV5-5	TRBJ2-7	CASSRLAGGSYEQYF	TGTGCCAGCAGCCGCCTAGCGGGGGGCTCCTACGAGCAGTACTTC
TRBD2	NA	TRBV7-2	TRBJ2-3	CASSPLGGISTDTQYF	TGTGCCAGCAGCCCTCTGGGGGGGATCAGCACAGATACGCAGTATTTT
TRBD2	NA	TRBV5-1	TRBJ2-5	CASSLAGGETQYF	TGCGCCAGCAGCTTGGCGGGGGGAGAGACCCAGTACTTC
NA	NA	TRBV4-2	TRBJ2-6	CASSQQLTASSGANVLTF	TGTGCCAGCAGCCAACAGCTAACCGCCAGCTCTGGGGCCAACGTCCTGACTTTC
TRBD1	NA	TRBV28	TRBJ2-7	CASSSEGQGHHEQYF	TGTGCCAGCAGTTCCGAGGGACAGGGCCACCACGAGCAGTACTTC
TRBD1	NA	TRBV30	TRBJ1-5	CAWSHRGQGTQPQHF	TGTGCCTGGAGTCATCGGGGACAGGGGACGCAGCCCCAGCATTTT
TRBD2	once	TRBV4-3	TRBJ2-1	CASSLLAGEEQFF	TGCGCCAGCAGCCTCCTAGCGGGAGAGGAGCAGTTCTTC
NA	NA	TRBV6-1	TRBJ1-1	CASSEVGTGITEAFF	TGTGCCAGCAGTGAAGTAGGGACTGGGATCACTGAAGCTTTCTTT
NA	NA	TRBV5-1	TRBJ2-6	CASSLASSGANVLTF	TGCGCCAGCAGCTTGGCCAGCTCTGGGGCCAACGTCCTGACTTTC
TRBD1	NA	TRBV4-1	TRBJ1-1	CASSQVTGQNTEAFF	TGCGCCAGCAGCCAAGTGACAGGGCAGAACACTGAAGCTTTCTTT
NA	NA	TRBV28	TRBJ1-1	CASGGGPNTEAFF	TGTGCCAGCGGGGGAGGCCCAAACACTGAAGCTTTCTTT
NA	NA	TRBV10-2	TRBJ2-7	CASSLGGSYEQYF	TGCGCCAGCAGTCTAGGCGGTTCCTACGAGCAGTACTTC
TRBD2	NA	TRBV7-8	TRBJ2-1	CASSPRTSGNEQFF	TGTGCCAGCAGCCCCAGGACTAGCGGCAATGAGCAGTTCTTC
NA	once	TRBV2	TRBJ2-7	CASTRDFYEQYF	TGTGCCAGCACCCGGGATTTCTACGAGCAGTACTTC
NA	few	TRBV19	TRBJ1-1	CASNRGSRDTEAFF	TGTGCCAGTAATAGGGGTTCACGGGACACTGAAGCTTTCTTT
NA	NA	TRBV7-9	TRBJ2-7	CASSLFVEQYF	TGTGCCAGCAGCTTATTTGTTGAGCAGTACTTC
TRBD1	NA	TRBV5-4	TRBJ2-7	CASSYRQGAVHEQYF	TGTGCCAGCAGCTACAGACAGGGGGCTGTACACGAGCAGTACTTC
NA	once	TRBV11-3	TRBJ2-1	CASSLDANEQFF	TGTGCCAGCAGCTTAGACGCGAATGAGCAGTTCTTC
TRBD1	NA	TRBV2	TRBJ2-5	CASGGQGPQETQYF	TGTGCCAGCGGGGGACAGGGGCCCCAAGAGACCCAGTACTTC
NA	NA	TRBV9	TRBJ2-2	CASSTAGAGVGELFF	TGTGCCAGCAGCACCGCGGGGGCAGGGGTCGGGGAGCTGTTTTTT
TRBD1	NA	TRBV6-5	TRBJ2-4	CASSYSSTGLNIQYF	TGTGCCAGCAGTTATTCCTCGACAGGGTTGAACATTCAGTACTTC
NA	NA	TRBV30	TRBJ1-1	CAWSVRGRTEAFF	TGTGCCTGGAGTGTAAGAGGAAGGACTGAAGCTTTCTTT
NA	NA	TRBV2	TRBJ1-1	CASSLTVNTEAFF	TGTGCCAGCAGTCTGACAGTTAACACTGAAGCTTTCTTT
NA	once	TRBV30	TRBJ2-2	CAWSVRHTGELFF	TGTGCCTGGAGTGTACGACACACCGGGGAGCTGTTTTTT
TRBD2	NA	TRBV30	TRBJ2-2	CASGRGTANTGELFF	TGTGCCTCAGGGAGGGGCACCGCGAACACCGGGGAGCTGTTTTTT
TRBD1	NA	TRBV18	TRBJ1-4	CASSPRQGENEKLFF	TGTGCCAGCTCACCGCGACAGGGAGAGAATGAAAAACTGTTTTTT
TRBD1	NA	TRBV11-2	TRBJ1-3	CASSLVQGADRTIYF	TGTGCCAGCAGCTTAGTACAGGGGGCGGATCGGACCATATATTTT
NA	NA	TRBV27	TRBJ2-2	CASSFGQINTGELFF	TGTGCCAGCAGTTTTGGACAGATCAACACCGGGGAGCTGTTTTTT